This note documents a single TCR beta chain sequence. The data were taken from a study of technical replicates of blood from a handful of donors. The protocol was immunoSEQ multiplex PCR, while the TCRdb copy is restricted to in-frame clones and leaves out a portion. The sample has some 64,000 clones, less than 98% seen once. V lost 5 bases to trimming and J lost 11 bases; unmatched junction nucleotides: 11. The CDR3 is 14 amino acids. Germline-derived CDR1 and CDR2 are SNHLY and FYNNEI. V usage is TRBV2 and J usage is TRBJ1-1; TRBD1 matches at 10 bases. This receptor was taken from a human donor in good health. The sample was T cells isolated from PBMCs. The DNA for the CDR3 is TGTGCCAGCAGTCGGGTGGGGACAGGGGATTCGGCTTTCTTT. Residues: CASSRVGTGDSAFF.